This T cell receptor beta chain appears in the sequencing data of a study of tumor-infiltrating lymphocytes in primary liver carcinoma. Study observations and caveats: There were only about 8-25% of top clones found in all five tumor regions. Blood trailed tumors significantly in top-250-clone fraction (p = 0.039).

Germline V gives CDR1 MNHNS, CDR2 SASEGT. The V and J ends lost 6 bases and 10 bases respectively, with 16 bases between them. This CDR3 is built from 13 residues. Both RNA and DNA were isolated together from approximately 20-30 mg of bulk tissue that had not been sorted. Sampling was performed at five separate regions of each tumor. A primer matching the constant region was used to make TCR beta cDNA from 500 to 650 ng of total RNA. Nested multiplex PCR, run for three rounds with slightly modified ARM-PCR, yielded TCR beta libraries. The first two PCR rounds used TRBV1-TRBV30 forward primers with a C-beta reverse primer, about 10 cycles each. TCRdb re-called the multiplex PCR reads through MiXCR, storing one row per CDR3 protein. This sample has 50,000 to 70,000 distinct CDR3 sequences, with less than 75% found just once. Of note for this clonotype: Its antigen is not identified. A much bigger clone sits one base away, suggesting this may be a read error. The CDR3 ends on some other residue instead of the conserved phenylalanine or tryptophan, so this is likely a read error.

The chain links TRBV6-1 to TRBJ2-1, with a possible D match to TRBD2 (6 bases). The source is a man aged 40-49 years with primary liver carcinoma and hepatitis B virus infection. The specimen sequenced was liver tumor tissue from sampling region 2. Subset defined: tumor region T2, inferior pole. In DNA form, the CDR3 reads TGTGCCAGCAGGAAGACGGGAGTTTCCGAGCAGTTCCTC. Translated: CASRKTGVSEQFL.